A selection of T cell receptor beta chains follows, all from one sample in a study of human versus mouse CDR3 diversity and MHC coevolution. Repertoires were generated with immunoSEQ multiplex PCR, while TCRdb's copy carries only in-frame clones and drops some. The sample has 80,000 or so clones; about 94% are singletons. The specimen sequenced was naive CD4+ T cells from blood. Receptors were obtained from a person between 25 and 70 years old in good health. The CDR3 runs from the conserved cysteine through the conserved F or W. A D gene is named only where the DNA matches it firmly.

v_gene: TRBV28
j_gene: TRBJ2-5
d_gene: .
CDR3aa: CASSFISGGRETQYF

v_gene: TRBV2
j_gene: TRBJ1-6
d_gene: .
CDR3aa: CASKREHLNSPLHF

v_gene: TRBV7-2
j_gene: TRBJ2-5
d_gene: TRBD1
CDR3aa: CASSLAGTGTETQYF

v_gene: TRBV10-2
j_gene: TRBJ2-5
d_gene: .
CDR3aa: CASTVQETQYF

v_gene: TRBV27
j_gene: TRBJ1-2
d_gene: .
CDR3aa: CASSEGLLAGGYTF

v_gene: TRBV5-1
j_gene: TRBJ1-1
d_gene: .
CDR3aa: CASSLWGPLRPNTEAFF

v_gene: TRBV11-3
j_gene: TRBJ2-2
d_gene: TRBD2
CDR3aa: CASSMGGIKTGELFF

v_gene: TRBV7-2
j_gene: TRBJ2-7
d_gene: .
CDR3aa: CASSLVPRRYEQYF

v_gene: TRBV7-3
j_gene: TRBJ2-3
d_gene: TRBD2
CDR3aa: CASSPSRAAGVTDTQYF

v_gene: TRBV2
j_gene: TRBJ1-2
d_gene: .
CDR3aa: CASSEARAAGYTF

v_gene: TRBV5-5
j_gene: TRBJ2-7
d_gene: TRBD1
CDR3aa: CASSSGQGAYEQYF

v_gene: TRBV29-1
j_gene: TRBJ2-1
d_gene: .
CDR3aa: CSVESPYNEQFF

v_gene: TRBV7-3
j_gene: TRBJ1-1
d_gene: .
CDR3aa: CASSLIAGNTEAFF

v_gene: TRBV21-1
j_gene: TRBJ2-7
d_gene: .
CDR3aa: CASSKSPPLLDPHEQYF

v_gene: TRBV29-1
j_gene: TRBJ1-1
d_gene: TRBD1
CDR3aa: CSVGGQGLGAFF

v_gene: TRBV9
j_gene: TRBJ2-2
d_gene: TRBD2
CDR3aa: CASSATGTSGRSGELFF

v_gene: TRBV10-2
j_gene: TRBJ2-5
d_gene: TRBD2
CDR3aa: CASRGTRAHQETQYF

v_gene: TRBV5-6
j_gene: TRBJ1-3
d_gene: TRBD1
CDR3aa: CASSADRGFSGNTIYF

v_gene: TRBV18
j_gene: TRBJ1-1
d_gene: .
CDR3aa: CASSPPGGLDTEAFF

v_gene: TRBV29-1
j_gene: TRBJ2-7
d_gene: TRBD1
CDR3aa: CSAGTVSYEQYF

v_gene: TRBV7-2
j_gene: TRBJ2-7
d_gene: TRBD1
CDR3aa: CASSLEARGHEQYF

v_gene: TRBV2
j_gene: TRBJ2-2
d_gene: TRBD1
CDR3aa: CASSRQGLYTGELFF

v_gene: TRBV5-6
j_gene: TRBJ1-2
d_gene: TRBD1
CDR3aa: CASSPGTDFNYGYTF

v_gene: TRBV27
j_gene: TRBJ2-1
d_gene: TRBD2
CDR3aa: CASRLLAGVSDEQFF

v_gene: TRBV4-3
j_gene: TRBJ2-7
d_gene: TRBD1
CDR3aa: CASSQDWTGSYEQYF

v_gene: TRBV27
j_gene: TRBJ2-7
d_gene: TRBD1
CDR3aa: CASSWTGSSYEQYF

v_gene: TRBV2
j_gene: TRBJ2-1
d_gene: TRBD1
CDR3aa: CASSEAAGGTEQFF

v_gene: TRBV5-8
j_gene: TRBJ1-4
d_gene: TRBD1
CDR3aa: CASSAEGRQGLTGKLFF

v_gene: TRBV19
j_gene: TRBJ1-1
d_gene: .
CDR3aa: CASSIEEVTTEAFF

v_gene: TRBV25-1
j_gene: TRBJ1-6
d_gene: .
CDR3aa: CASSDIAGSYNSPLHF

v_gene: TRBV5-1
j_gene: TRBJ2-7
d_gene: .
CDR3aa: CASSLARAPYEQYF

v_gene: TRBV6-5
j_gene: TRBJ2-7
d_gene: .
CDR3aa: CASSLGRYEQYF

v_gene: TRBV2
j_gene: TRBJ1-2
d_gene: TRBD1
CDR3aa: CASATGHYGYTF

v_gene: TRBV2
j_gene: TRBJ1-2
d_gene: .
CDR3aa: CASSAGANYGYTF

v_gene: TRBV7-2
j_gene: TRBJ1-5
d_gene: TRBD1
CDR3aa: CASSLGGQSNQPQHF

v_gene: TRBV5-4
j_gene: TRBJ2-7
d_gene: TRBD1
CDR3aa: CASSSRTGDPSWEQYF

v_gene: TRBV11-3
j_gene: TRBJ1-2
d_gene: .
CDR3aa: CASSLSGFGYTF

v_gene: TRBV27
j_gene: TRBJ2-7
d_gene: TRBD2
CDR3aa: CASSSRIAGGWEQYF